The source of this TCR beta chain is a study of T cell responses to AZD1222 COVID-19 vaccine listed by TCRdb under 2021. Background for the entire study: AZD1222 recipients with second doses at about 4 weeks or about 12 weeks were pooled, because spike-specific TCR depth and breadth did not differ between schedules. TCR sequencing was performed for about 240 trial participants, of whom 200 to 220 were given two doses of AZD1222 and approximately 25 were given two doses of MenACWY control vaccine. Trial participants were enrolled by age into subgroups of 18-55, 56-69 and 70-plus years, and around 150, 28 and 57 TCR-sequenced participants, respectively, were included in these subgroups.

Broader findings and caveats from the paper: After two AZD1222 doses, both the breadth and the depth of spike-specific TCRs were significantly higher than at day 0 and than in MenACWY recipients. Participants were mostly white British, with more females than males. The authors suggested clonal diversity may have been underestimated. Nearly half of unique spike-specific TCRs reportedly recognized epitopes outside regions mutated in the B.1.351 and B.1.1.7 variants. Vaccine-associated CD4 TCRs spanned the whole spike protein, with dominant responses in regions 160-218 and 743-854. Because no day 14 peak-response samples were available, repertoires were characterized only after the peak T cell response. The 56-69-year group was small, and its depth increase did not reach significance, likely because of low power. Only six AZD1222 recipients were SARS-CoV-2 seropositive at baseline, limiting conclusions about previously exposed vaccinees.

Comments on this clone: It has no known antigen specificity. It has no much larger one-base neighbor in the sample; base qualities were not kept.

The time point label for this specimen denotes: baseline before first vaccination. Vaccinee samples were obtained from the UK trials COV001 and COV002, which included a single-blind randomized controlled phase 2/3 trial of AZD1222 (ChAdOx1 nCoV-19) in healthy adults. Trial participant PBMC samples were collected at day 0 and day 28 after the second dose for TCRbeta chain sequencing. For CDR1 and CDR2, the germline V gene (reference sequence) lists LNHDA and SQIVND. V loses 3 bases of germline sequence and J loses 5 bases, and the interval between the two ends is 10 bases. From the cysteine through the phenylalanine, the CDR3 covers 13 amino acids. Left in the record is the CDR3 DNA by itself, 39 bases read in frame from the first base. The CDR3 regions of human TCRbeta chains were analyzed by immunosequencing. In the paper's pipeline: TCRs in the repertoires were matched against a reference library of SARS-CoV-2-specific TCRs that had been generated with the MIRA antigen-specificity platform. Breadth meant the fraction of unique TCRs that were SARS-CoV-2-associated, whereas depth meant the fraction of total T cells that were SARS-CoV-2-associated. Using the MIRA data, every spike-specific TCR was mapped to the spike region that the TCR reacted to and assigned to either a CD4 or a CD8 class. Log10-transformed breadth and depth values were compared by one-way ANOVA with Sidak's multiple comparisons tests. TCRdb limited this immuneACCESS table to in-frame rearrangements with V and J called. A share of clones is missing; checked studies link under half to unresolved V genes, and the rest is unexplained. V and J calls and clone size follow that table, whereas D and trimming were derived from the DNA. For this sample the table gives roughly 120,000 clones, of which about 89% were detected only once. The ten top clones hold 5% to 6.5% of the sample.

The sequencing here drew on peripheral blood, taken on day 0 of AZD1222 vaccination. The chain uses TRBV19 and TRBJ1-1; a confident D gene designation cannot be given. The TCR comes from an adult in good health. The nucleotide sequence is given as TGTGCCAGTAGTATTGGCAGTCTGACTGAAGCTTTCTTT. It encodes CASSIGSLTEAFF. With all but the CDR3 taken from the reference TRBV19 and TRBJ1-1 genes, the full variable domain is: DGGITQSPKYLFRKEGQNVTLSCEQNLNHDAMYWYRQDPGQGLRLIYYSQIVNDFQKGDIAEGYSVSREKKESFPLTVTSAQKNPTAFYLCASSIGSLTEAFFGQGTRLTVV.